The 18 T cell receptor beta chains presented below share a single source sample, sequenced in a study of blood T cell repertoires in COVID-19 (dated by TCRdb to 2020 to 2022). Libraries were prepared through the immunoSEQ multiplex PCR assay. Imported from immuneACCESS, the table was reduced by TCRdb to in-frame sequences with V and J called. These copies leave out some clones; in studies compared against another copy, an unresolved V gene accounts for under half, and the cause of the remainder is not known. This sample has approximately 160,000 clones in its table, and roughly 80% of those were observed once. 7.3% of the sample is held by the ten biggest clonotypes. Sequencing input: PBMCs or T cells enriched from blood (not recorded which). These receptors all come from a man between 45 and 60 years old who had recovered from COVID-19.

This clone was seen a single time. The chain combines TRBV6-6 with TRBJ1-1; no clear D. From germline, CDR1 is MNHNY and CDR2 SVGAGI (reference sequence). The CDR3 has 16 residues. The V end lost 5 bases, the J end lost 4 bases, and 20 bases lay between the germline ends. The CDR3 sequence is CASSHPTRSEVTEAFF. The CDR3 bases are TGTGCCAGCAGTCATCCCACCAGGTCGGAAGTCACTGAAGCTTTCTTT.

This clone turned up a few times. The rearrangement uses TRBV6-5 and TRBJ2-2, with 7 nucleotides matching TRBD1. The germline gives CDR1 MNHEY, CDR2 SVGAGI. J was trimmed by 2 bases and V by 8 bases; bases with no gene match: 8. This CDR3 has 15 residues. The CDR3 DNA reads TGTGCCAGCTGGCTGGGACAGAGAAACACCGGGGAGCTGTTTTTT. Its translation: CASWLGQRNTGELFF.

The V call is TRBV7-2, the J call TRBJ1-3; 7 bases fit TRBD1. J lost 0 bases, V lost 1 base, and 6 bases had no gene match. The CDR3 has 17 residues. The germline V gene encodes CDR1 SGHTA and CDR2 FQGNSA. The CDR3 here is CASSLGGTEISGNTIYF. The DNA for the CDR3 is TGTGCCAGCAGCTTAGGGGGGACAGAAATCTCTGGAAACACCATATATTTT.

This rearrangement joins TRBV3-1 (or the pseudogene TRBV3-2) to TRBJ2-7; perhaps TRBD2 as D (6 bases). Trimming shortened V by 4 bases and J by 3 bases, and 10 bases separated the two germline ends. Germline CDR1 LGHDT, CDR2 YNNKEL (reference sequence). This CDR3 is built from 13 residues. DNA for the CDR3: TGTGCCAGCAGCCGTGGGGACTTCTACGAGCAGTACTTC. It is translated as CASSRGDFYEQYF.

The gene calls are TRBV30 and TRBJ2-7, with D tentatively TRBD1 (5 bases). The length of the CDR3 is 12 residues. Germline CDR1 reads GTSNPN; CDR2 reads SVGIG (reference sequence). V was pared by 2 bases and J by 1 base, with 6 bases between. CDR3 coding DNA: TGTGCCTGGAGTAGGGGTTCCTACGAGCAGTACTTC. This encodes CAWSRGSYEQYF.

The gene calls are TRBV4-3 and TRBJ1-6; D possibly corresponds to TRBD1 (5 bases). The V gene lost 4 bases and the J gene lost 6 bases, with 19 bases spanning the gap. This CDR3 is built from 17 residues. The germline V gene encodes CDR1 LGHNA and CDR2 YSLEER. The CDR3 reads CASSRSFVTVSNSPLHF. CDR3 bases: TGCGCCAGCAGCCGATCGTTTGTGACAGTGAGTAATTCACCCCTCCACTTT.

The V and J genes are TRBV7-3 and TRBJ2-3; D remains unclear. V shed 4 bases and J shed 5 bases, with 10 bases lying between them. The CDR3 covers 13 residues. Germline values: CDR1 SGHTA, CDR2 FQGTGA. CDR3 nucleotides: TGTGCCAGCAGCTCCCAAAACAGAGATACGCAGTATTTT. Translated, it gives CASSSQNRDTQYF.

V and J are TRBV6-5 and TRBJ2-2; 7 nucleotides align to TRBD1. V dropped 1 base and J dropped 4; count of bases not matched to a gene: 3. This CDR3 is 15 amino acids long. CDR1 is MNHEY and CDR2 is SVGAGI in the germline V gene. In DNA, the CDR3 is TGTGCCAGCAGTTACTGGACAGGACCCACCGGGGAGCTGTTTTTT. As protein: CASSYWTGPTGELFF.

The chain combines TRBV7-2 with TRBJ2-1, with a possible D match to TRBD1 (6 bases). Germline CDR1 is SGHTA and CDR2 is FQGNSA. CDR3 size: 16 residues. Trimming removed 3 bases from V and 1 base from J, with 13 bases in between. CDR3 protein: CASSFAGALSYNEQFF. The CDR3 DNA sequence: TGTGCCAGCAGCTTCGCAGGGGCCCTATCCTACAATGAGCAGTTCTTC.

The chain uses TRBV7-9 and TRBJ1-1; 7 bases are shared with TRBD1. Losses at the gene ends were 5 bases for V and 4 bases for J; bases not matched to a gene: 13. The germline V gene encodes CDR1 SEHNR and CDR2 FQNEAQ (reference sequence). The CDR3 is made up of 16 amino acids. Here the CDR3 reads CASSPRTGWGSTEAFF. CDR3 nucleotides: TGTGCCAGCAGCCCCAGGACAGGCTGGGGGAGCACTGAAGCTTTCTTT.

The chain is built from TRBV18 and TRBJ1-3, with a weak D call TRBD1 (5 bases). CDR3 size: 16 residues. The germline gives CDR1 KGHSH, CDR2 LQKENI. V gave up 2 bases and J gave up 3 bases, with 14 bases separating them. CDR3 sequence reads: CASSPIPTVRGNTIYF. In DNA, the CDR3 is TGTGCCAGCTCACCAATTCCGACAGTTCGTGGAAACACCATATATTTT.

This clone has a handful of counts. This chain uses TRBV19 with TRBJ2-5; TRBD1 aligns across 7 bases. Trimming at V came to 2 bases and at J to 2 bases, leaving 2 bases not matched to a gene. Germline loops: CDR1 LNHDA, CDR2 SQIVND (reference sequence). The CDR3 extends over 14 amino acids. CDR3 sequence (DNA): TGTGCCAGTAGTATACAGGGGGAACAAGAGACCCAGTACTTC. Amino acid sequence: CASSIQGEQETQYF.

The CDR3 nucleotides are TGTGCCAGCAGTACAGGGATCGGGGAGCTGTTTTTT. It codes for CASSTGIGELFF. The rearrangement joins TRBV6-5 to TRBJ2-2, with a possible D match to TRBD1 (6 bases). Germline assignment: CDR1 MNHEY and CDR2 SVGAGI. With 5 bases removed from V and 7 bases from J, the gap between germline ends came to 8 bases. This CDR3 is 12 amino acids long.

V is TRBV19 and J is TRBJ2-4; 8 nucleotides line up with TRBD1. The CDR3 loop spans 15 amino acids. Looked up from germline, CDR1 is LNHDA and CDR2 is SQIVND (reference sequence). Trimming cost V 4 bases and J 3 bases; bases outside gene matches: 5. CDR3 loop: CASSTGQVGKNIQYF. Written as DNA, the CDR3 is TGTGCCAGTAGTACGGGACAGGTCGGCAAAAACATTCAGTACTTC. The full variable domain, completed using reference TRBV19 and TRBJ2-4, is DGGITQSPKYLFRKEGQNVTLSCEQNLNHDAMYWYRQDPGQGLRLIYYSQIVNDFQKGDIAEGYSVSREKKESFPLTVTSAQKNPTAFYLCASSTGQVGKNIQYFGAGTRLSVL.

The chain recombines TRBV10-1 with TRBJ1-2; maybe TRBD1 (6 bases). The germline V gene has CDR1 WNHNN and CDR2 SYGVQD (reference sequence). Deletions cut 4 bases from V and 2 bases from J, with 14 bases between. The CDR3 runs to 15 residues. CDR3 region: CASSVGQGPNYGYTF. In DNA, the CDR3 is TGCGCCAGCAGTGTAGGGCAGGGGCCCAACTATGGCTACACCTTC.

The chain uses TRBV9 and TRBJ2-2; D is undetermined. The V and J ends lost 6 bases and 4 bases respectively, with 10 bases between them. CDR3 length equals 13 residues. Germline CDR1 reads SGDLS; CDR2 reads YYNGEE. The CDR3 DNA reads TGTGCCAGCACTCCATCGGGCACCGGGGAGCTGTTTTTT. Translation: CASTPSGTGELFF.

The chain joins TRBV11-3 to TRBJ1-2, with 7 bases lining up with TRBD1. Germline CDR1 SGHNT, CDR2 YENEEA. V lost 2 bases and J lost 8; bases outside the gene matches: 5. The CDR3 runs 13 residues. CDR3 amino acids: CASSLTGAGGYTF. CDR3 nucleotides: TGTGCCAGCAGCTTAACAGGGGCCGGGGGCTACACCTTC.

The rearrangement uses TRBV2 and TRBJ1-5; weak D call: TRBD1 (5 bases). V was shortened by 5 bases and J by 3 bases, with 8 bases between the two germline ends. Looked up from germline, CDR1 is SNHLY and CDR2 is FYNNEI. This CDR3 spans 13 amino acids. CDR3 sequence reads: CASSTGLNQPQHF. The DNA of the CDR3 is TGTGCCAGCAGTACAGGCCTCAATCAGCCCCAGCATTTT.